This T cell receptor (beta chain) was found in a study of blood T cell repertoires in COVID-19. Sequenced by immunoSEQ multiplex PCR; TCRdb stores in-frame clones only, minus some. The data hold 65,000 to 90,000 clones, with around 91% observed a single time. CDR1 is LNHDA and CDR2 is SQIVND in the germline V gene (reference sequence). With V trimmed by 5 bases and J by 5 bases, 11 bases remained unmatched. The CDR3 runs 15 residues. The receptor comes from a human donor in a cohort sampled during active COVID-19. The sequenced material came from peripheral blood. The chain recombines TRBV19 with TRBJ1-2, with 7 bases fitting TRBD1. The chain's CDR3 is CASSARQGPGYGYTF. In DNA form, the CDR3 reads TGTGCCAGTAGTGCGCGACAGGGTCCGGGATATGGCTACACCTTC.